This is a list of T cell receptor beta chains from one sample in a study of blood T cell repertoires in COVID-19. TCRdb's table, derived via immunoSEQ multiplex PCR, lists solely in-frame clones and lacks some. The sample has hundreds of thousands of clones, more than 75% seen once. Material: PBMCs or T cells enriched from blood (not recorded which). These receptor sequences come from a man aged 18 to 29 who had recovered from COVID-19. Each CDR3 is given with its conserved first and last residue. A D gene is named only where the DNA matches it firmly. Expanded clones are given a class, and other clones once, few, many or no size at all.

.,TRBJ1-2,TRBD1,TRBV3-1/TRBV3-2,TGTGCCAGCAGCTTGGGACAGGGGCCCTATGGCTACACCTTC,CASSLGQGPYGYTF
.,TRBJ1-2,TRBD1,TRBV3-1/TRBV3-2,TGTGCCAGCAGCCACATTACCCGGACAGGGGGCTATGGCTACACCTTC,CASSHITRTGGYGYTF
.,TRBJ1-2,.,TRBV30,TGTGCCTGGAGAGGGGCTAACTATGGCTACACCTTC,CAWRGANYGYTF
.,TRBJ2-7,TRBD1,TRBV13,TGTGCCAGCAGCCTGGACAGGGGATCCTACGAGCAGTACTTC,CASSLDRGSYEQYF
.,TRBJ1-1,.,TRBV27,TGTGCCAGCCTACGTGGCACTGAAGCTTTCTTT,CASLRGTEAFF
.,TRBJ2-3,TRBD2,TRBV9,TGTGCCAGCAGCGTAGGCGGGAGCTCCACAGATACGCAGTATTTT,CASSVGGSSTDTQYF
.,TRBJ1-2,.,TRBV6-5,TGTGCCAGCACCCAAGGAGGGGTTAACTATGGCTACACCTTC,CASTQGGVNYGYTF
.,TRBJ2-7,TRBD2,TRBV15,TGTGCCACCAGCAGAGATCGCGGGACTAGATCATACGAGCAGTACTTC,CATSRDRGTRSYEQYF
.,TRBJ2-5,.,TRBV7-2,TGTGCCAGCAGCTTAGCGCGAGAGACCCAGTACTTC,CASSLARETQYF
.,TRBJ1-2,.,TRBV5-4,TGTGCCAGCAGCTTGTGGCAGGGCTATGGCTACACCTTC,CASSLWQGYGYTF
once,TRBJ1-5,.,TRBV28,TGTGCCAGCAGTCCCGGACAAGGTTACAATCAGCCCCAGCATTTT,CASSPGQGYNQPQHF
.,TRBJ1-2,TRBD1,TRBV28,TGTGCCAGCAGTTACTCTGGGACAGAGTATGGCTACACCTTC,CASSYSGTEYGYTF
.,TRBJ1-1,.,TRBV5-1,TGCGCCAGCAGCGTCCAGGGCGCTGAAGCTTTCTTT,CASSVQGAEAFF
.,TRBJ1-2,.,TRBV5-1,TGCGCCAGCTACTCTTCAGGGTATAGTGGCTACACCTTC,CASYSSGYSGYTF
.,TRBJ1-6,.,TRBV2,TGTGCCAGCAGTGACAGGGGTGGTAATTCACCCCTCCACTTT,CASSDRGGNSPLHF
.,TRBJ1-1,TRBD1,TRBV7-8,TGTGCCAGCAGCTCGCGGGACAGTTTGAACACTGAAGCTTTCTTT,CASSSRDSLNTEAFF
.,TRBJ1-2,.,TRBV7-8,TGTGCCAGCAGCTTAGCGGGTGTCAGGGACTATGGCTACACCTTC,CASSLAGVRDYGYTF
.,TRBJ1-2,.,TRBV3-1/TRBV3-2,TGTGCCAGCAGCCAAGTTGAGGGTAGCTATGGCTACACCTTC,CASSQVEGSYGYTF
.,TRBJ1-6,.,TRBV11-2,TGTGCCAGCAGCTTAGATTGGGGGGACTCACCCCTCCACTTT,CASSLDWGDSPLHF
.,TRBJ2-2,TRBD2,TRBV7-2,TGTGCCAGCAGCTTTGGGACTAGCGGGGAGCTGTTTTTT,CASSFGTSGELFF
once,TRBJ1-1,TRBD1,TRBV5-4,TGTGCCAGCAGCTCGCGGGGACAGGGGAACACTGAAGCTTTCTTT,CASSSRGQGNTEAFF
.,TRBJ1-3,TRBD1,TRBV10-2,TGCGCCAGCAGTAGGGGACAGGATGGAAACACCATATATTTT,CASSRGQDGNTIYF
.,TRBJ1-5,.,TRBV24-1,TGTGCCACCAGTGAACAGGGAATGAATCAGCCCCAGCATTTT,CATSEQGMNQPQHF
.,TRBJ2-5,.,TRBV7-9,TGTGCCAGCAGCCAGAGACTAGAAGTTGAGACCCAGTACTTC,CASSQRLEVETQYF
.,TRBJ2-1,TRBD2,TRBV5-1,TGCGCCAGCAGCTTGTTGGCGGGAGGTACCTACAATGAGCAGTTCTTC,CASSLLAGGTYNEQFF
.,TRBJ1-4,TRBD1,TRBV28,TGTGCCAGCAGACGACAGGGGGGGGAAAAACTGTTTTTT,CASRRQGGEKLFF
few,TRBJ2-5,.,TRBV6-5,TGTGCCAGCAGTTATACAGAAAAAGAGACCCAGTACTTC,CASSYTEKETQYF
.,TRBJ2-7,.,TRBV7-9,TGTGCCAGCAGCCCAGAGGGGGGGACCTCAATGTACGAGCAGTACTTC,CASSPEGGTSMYEQYF
.,TRBJ1-3,.,TRBV6-1,TGTGCCAGCAGTGAAGCGCCCGGGTTGAGGGCGAGAACTGGAAACACCATATATTTT,CASSEAPGLRARTGNTIYF
.,TRBJ1-2,.,TRBV30,TGTGCCTGGAGTGGGCTGAACAACTATGGCTACACCTTC,CAWSGLNNYGYTF
.,TRBJ1-1,TRBD1,TRBV19,TGTGCCAGTAGTGCGTCAACAGGGGGTACTGAAGCTTTCTTT,CASSASTGGTEAFF
.,TRBJ2-2,.,TRBV2,TGTGCCAGCAGTTCCGGAGGCGCGAACACCGGGGAGCTGTTTTTT,CASSSGGANTGELFF
.,TRBJ2-5,TRBD1,TRBV7-6,TGTGCCAGCAGCTCCACTCCGGGACAGGGTGGGGAGACCCAGTACTTC,CASSSTPGQGGETQYF
.,TRBJ2-2,TRBD1,TRBV18,TGTGCCAGCTCCCGGACAGGGCTCGACACCGGGGAGCTGTTTTTT,CASSRTGLDTGELFF
.,TRBJ1-2,.,TRBV6-5,TGTGCCAGCAGTTACGCTTCCAGCTATGGCTACACCTTC,CASSYASSYGYTF
.,TRBJ2-1,.,TRBV28,TGTGCCAGCAGTTTACTCGAGCGGGTTTCATACAATGAGCAGTTCTTC,CASSLLERVSYNEQFF
.,TRBJ1-1,.,TRBV3-1/TRBV3-2,TGTGCCAGCAGCCAAGTTAGGTGGCGGTCGGCTTTCTTT,CASSQVRWRSAFF
.,TRBJ2-7,.,TRBV29-1,TGCAGCGCCGTAGGTGGAGGGCACGAGCAGTACTTC,CSAVGGGHEQYF
.,TRBJ2-5,.,TRBV11-1,TGTGCCAGCAGCTTAGCCTCGTGGGAGGAGACCCAGTACTTC,CASSLASWEETQYF
.,TRBJ2-5,.,TRBV3-1/TRBV3-2,TGTGCCAGCAGGAGGACAGCGGGGCGGGAGACCCAGTACTTC,CASRRTAGRETQYF
.,TRBJ1-1,.,TRBV12-3/TRBV12-4,TGTGCCAGTCGACAGCGTCACACTGAAGCTTTCTTT,CASRQRHTEAFF
.,TRBJ1-4,.,TRBV2,TGTGCCAGCAGCAGGGGAGGGGTTGCAACTAATGAAAAACTGTTTTTT,CASSRGGVATNEKLFF
.,TRBJ2-3,.,TRBV15,TGTGCCACCAGCAGGGCCGCAGATACGCAGTATTTT,CATSRAADTQYF
once,TRBJ2-7,.,TRBV19,TGTGCCAGTAGTATCCTTCACCCGCGACAGGAATTATCAGGGTACGAGCAGTACTTC,CASSILHPRQELSGYEQYF
.,TRBJ2-1,.,TRBV7-9,TGTGCCAGCAGCTTTCTTGTTGTCCGAGACAATGAGCAGTTCTTC,CASSFLVVRDNEQFF